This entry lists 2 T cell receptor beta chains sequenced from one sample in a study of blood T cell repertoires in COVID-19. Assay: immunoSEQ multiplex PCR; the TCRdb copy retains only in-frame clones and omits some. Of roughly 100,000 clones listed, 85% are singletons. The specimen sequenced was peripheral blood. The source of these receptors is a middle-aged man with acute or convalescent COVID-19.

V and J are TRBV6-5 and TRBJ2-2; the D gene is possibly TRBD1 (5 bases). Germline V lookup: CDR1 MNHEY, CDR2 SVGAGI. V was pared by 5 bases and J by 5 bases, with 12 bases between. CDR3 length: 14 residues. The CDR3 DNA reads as TGTGCCAGCAGTCGACAGCTGGAGACCGGGGAGCTGTTTTTT. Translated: CASSRQLETGELFF.

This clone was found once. The CDR3 sequence: CASSYLPGVGTDTQYF. For the CDR3, the DNA is TGTGCCAGCAGTTACTTACCGGGGGTCGGCACAGATACGCAGTATTTT. V is TRBV6-6 and J is TRBJ2-3, with D maybe TRBD2 (6 bases). Per the germline V gene, CDR1 is MNHNY and CDR2 is SVGAGI (reference sequence). The CDR3 totals 16 residues. The V gene lost 1 base and the J gene lost 1 base, with 12 bases spanning the gap.